The entry below gives a single T cell receptor beta chain sequence along with its context. This CDR3 region has 12 residues. Germline V lookup: CDR1 MGHDK, CDR2 SYGVNS. TCRdb reprocessed the 5' RACE reads and reports one entry per CDR3 protein, with no DNA. This listing includes approximately 150,000 distinct CDR3 sequences. The data originate from a study of T cells expressing NK-cell markers. Input material: blood T cells: a sorted CD56 or NKG2C T cell subset, CD4+ or CD8+ T cells, or bulk PBMC T cells (not recorded which). The clonotype was recovered from a man between 18 and 35 years old in good health. V is TRBV25-1 and J is TRBJ2-3. CDR3 in amino acids: CASSAGTDTQYF.